Reported below is one T cell receptor (beta chain). Antigen unknown. Prepared TCR beta cDNA libraries contained unique molecular identifiers. Each sample of roughly 0.85 to 11 million input T cells yielded 500,000 or so cDNA molecules, so each molecule approximated one T cell. TCRdb ran MiXCR on the PCR reads and lists one entry per CDR3 protein. The table has 750,000 to 900,000 distinct CDR3 sequences, around 42% seen once. This sample was taken from a study of post-analysis software for immune sequencing data. General observations from the study: Samples from one preparation batch, clustered by F measure, grouped strongly together. Controls showed lower frequencies than patients for a handful of TRBV segments, and TRBV5-6, TRBV5-1 and TRBV20-1 were among these. Controls significantly exceeded multiple sclerosis patients in normalized Chao1 diversity.

This CDR3 has 14 residues. The ends were cut back, 5 bases at V and 8 bases at J, with 15 bases in the middle. Germline V gene lookup returns CDR1 SEHNR and CDR2 FQNEAQ (reference sequence). The V gene is TRBV7-9, the J gene TRBJ1-4; D is ambiguous. Sequencing was performed on blood. The TCR was taken from a girl aged 5-17 years with multiple sclerosis. Here the CDR3 DNA reads TGTGCCAGCAGCGACGATGGCCTGGAGGAAAAACTGTTTTTT. Its translation is CASSDDGLEEKLFF.